These 23 T cell receptor beta chains originate from one sample sequenced in a study of T-cell memory formation after mild COVID-19. Via MiXCR, TCRdb re-called the 5' RACE reads, giving one row per CDR3 protein. Among tens of thousands of distinct CDR3 sequences listed, about an eighth were seen once. The sequenced sample was PBMCs or a T cell subset sorted from them (not recorded which). These receptors came from a man between 18 and 35 years old who had mild COVID-19 (a few samples of this study predate the infection). Cell type and time point are not known.

This clonotype was counted ten times or more. Here the CDR3 DNA reads TGTGCCAGCAGTTTCGGGACGGGGCCTTACAATGAGCAGTTCTTC. Its protein is CASSFGTGPYNEQFF. This chain connects TRBV27 to TRBJ2-1; D may correspond to TRBD1 or TRBD2 (5 bases each). Trimming took off 3 bases at V and 4 bases at J, with 13 bases between the two ends. Germline assignment: CDR1 MNHEY and CDR2 SMNVEV (reference sequence). The CDR3 loop spans 15 amino acids.

There are many counts of this clonotype. V is TRBV7-6 and J is TRBJ1-1, with 8 bases lining up with TRBD1. The CDR3 extends over 15 amino acids. The J segment lost 7 bases and the V segment lost 0 bases, leaving 7 bases of the junction unmatched. Germline CDR1 reads SGHVS; CDR2 reads FNYEAQ. The CDR3 protein is CASSLAGQGAGEAFF. The CDR3 DNA reads as TGTGCCAGCAGCTTAGCGGGGCAGGGGGCAGGTGAAGCTTTCTTT.

This clonotype was found many times. This rearrangement joins TRBV9 to TRBJ2-5; D is unclear. V shed 2 bases and J shed 5 bases, with 10 bases lying between them. The CDR3 has 13 residues. Looked up from germline, CDR1 is SGDLS and CDR2 is YYNGEE. In nucleotides, the CDR3 is TGTGCCAGCAGCGTGAGGCCCGGGGAGACCCAGTACTTC. It is translated as CASSVRPGETQYF.

This clonotype has a count of ten or more. The chain combines TRBV7-2 with TRBJ2-5; D call uncertain. CDR1 and CDR2 from the germline V gene are SGHTA and FQGNSA. This CDR3 region has 14 residues. Trimming shortened V by 5 bases and J by 0 bases, and 10 bases separated the two germline ends. CDR3: CASSLNPYQETQYF. CDR3 in DNA: TGTGCCAGCAGCCTCAACCCGTACCAAGAGACCCAGTACTTC.

The chain carries TRBV6-5 and TRBJ2-5; TRBD2 matches at 10 bases. Germline V lookup: CDR1 MNHEY, CDR2 SVGAGI. This CDR3 contains 19 residues. The ends lost 6 bases at V and 4 bases at J; junction bases unmatched: 20. The CDR3 reads CASSPGDGAGGLSGETQYF. The CDR3 DNA follows: TGTGCCAGCAGCCCCGGGGACGGAGCGGGAGGGCTTTCTGGAGAGACCCAGTACTTC.

In nucleotides, the CDR3 is TGCGCCAGCAGCCTGAGGGGACAGGGCTCCTACGAGCAGTACTTC. It yields the protein CASSLRGQGSYEQYF. This sequence joins TRBV4-1 and TRBJ2-7, with 9 nucleotides matching TRBD1. The V gene end was trimmed by 4 bases and the J gene end by 0 bases; junction bases not matched to a gene: 4. CDR1 is MGHRA, CDR2 YSYEKL, per germline. This CDR3 spans 15 amino acids.

Many counts were recorded for this clonotype. The chain couples TRBV5-5 to TRBJ2-1; 10 nucleotides line up with TRBD2. CDR1 is SGHKS and CDR2 is YYEKEE in the germline V gene (reference sequence). Germline trimming cut 3 bases from V and 4 bases from J; bases unmatched to any gene: 10. The CDR3 runs 17 residues. The CDR3 sequence: CASSWFSGGSRYNEQFF. The CDR3 DNA is TGTGCCAGCAGCTGGTTTAGCGGGGGGTCTAGGTACAATGAGCAGTTCTTC.

J is TRBJ1-5 and V is TRBV29-1, with 9 bases that match TRBD1. The CDR3 has 14 residues. With V trimmed by 6 bases and J by 4 bases, 7 bases remained unmatched. Germline assignment: CDR1 SQVTM and CDR2 ANQGSEA. The CDR3 bases are TGCAGCGTGGTATGGGACAGGGAAAATCAGCCCCAGCATTTT. This translates into CSVVWDRENQPQHF.

The sample holds many counts of this clonotype. The chain recombines TRBV28 with TRBJ2-1; D remains ambiguous. Germline V gene sequence: CDR1 MDHEN, CDR2 SYDVKM. The V end was cut by 1 base, the J end by 0 bases, with 10 bases between. There are 16 residues in the CDR3. The chain's CDR3 is CASSLSGPSSYNEQFF. For the CDR3, the DNA is TGTGCCAGCAGTTTATCCGGACCAAGCTCCTACAATGAGCAGTTCTTC.

This sequence joins TRBV7-9 and TRBJ2-7; 8 bases agree with TRBD2. This CDR3 is built from 14 residues. In germline, CDR1 is SEHNR, CDR2 FQNEAQ (reference sequence). The V segment lost 5 bases and the J segment 1 base; nucleotides outside the gene matches: 4. The CDR3 region has the DNA TGTGCCAGCAGCCCGATAGCGGGGTCCTACGAGCAGTACTTC. Translating gives CASSPIAGSYEQYF.

This clonotype has ten or more counts. The rearrangement links TRBV18 to TRBJ1-1; tentatively, D is TRBD1 (5 bases). Germline-derived CDR1 and CDR2 are KGHSH and LQKENI. The CDR3 runs to 15 residues. V dropped 6 bases and J dropped 8 bases, with 22 bases sitting between them. The CDR3 DNA is TGTGCCAGCTCCCGGCAGGGAACCGGTACCCTGGAAGCTTTCTTT. Protein sequence: CASSRQGTGTLEAFF.

J is TRBJ2-7 and V is TRBV11-2, with D tentatively TRBD1 (6 bases). From germline, CDR1 is SGHAT and CDR2 FQNNGV. This CDR3 is built from 13 residues. Between the trimmed V and J ends, which lost 3 bases and 11 bases, there was a span of 17 bases. The CDR3 DNA sequence: TGTGCCAGCAGCTTGGAGTATCGACAGGACGAGTACTTC. Protein: CASSLEYRQDEYF.

This clonotype is medium-sized. The rearrangement uses TRBV7-2 and TRBJ2-2, with TRBD1 identical over 7 bases. The CDR3 has 16 amino acids. CDR1 and CDR2 from the germline V gene are SGHTA and FQGNSA. J lost 0 bases, V lost 1 base, and 2 bases had no gene match. The CDR3 spells CASSLVGGANTGELFF. The DNA of the CDR3 is TGTGCCAGCAGCTTAGTAGGGGGCGCGAACACCGGGGAGCTGTTTTTT.

In this sample, this clonotype turned up many times. The V call is TRBV7-9, the J call TRBJ1-2; tentatively, D is TRBD1 (6 bases). The CDR3 has 14 amino acids. CDR1 is SEHNR and CDR2 is FQNEAQ in the germline V gene (reference sequence). V was pared by 5 bases and J by 2 bases, with 12 bases between. CDR3 protein: CASSPTGSNYGYTF. CDR3 nucleotides: TGTGCCAGCAGCCCGACAGGTTCGAACTATGGCTACACCTTC.

This clonotype was seen at least ten times. The chain is built from TRBV20-1 and TRBJ1-2; 7 nucleotides align to TRBD1. The J segment lost 5 bases and the V segment lost 2 bases, leaving 2 bases of the junction unmatched. The germline gives CDR1 DFQATT, CDR2 SNEGSKA (reference sequence). The CDR3 consists of 12 residues. The CDR3, as DNA: TGCAGTGCTAGAAACAGGGGATATGGCTACACCTTC. Encoded protein: CSARNRGYGYTF.

This clonotype has a count of ten or more. The chain has TRBV5-1 and TRBJ1-2, with D perhaps matching TRBD1 (5 bases). The germline V and J ends were trimmed by 9 bases and 0 bases, with 15 bases remaining between them. Per germline, CDR1 SGHRS and CDR2 YFSETQ. The CDR3 extends over 14 amino acids. The CDR3 sequence: CATGLDSPNYGYTF. The CDR3 DNA reads as TGCGCCACCGGCCTCGACAGTCCTAACTATGGCTACACCTTC.

This clonotype was recorded at least ten times. This chain uses TRBV3-1 with TRBJ2-7, with 7 nucleotides matching TRBD1. The CDR3 extends over 14 amino acids. Per germline, CDR1 LGHDT and CDR2 YNNKEL (reference sequence). V trimming: 5 bases; J trimming: 1 base; junction bases outside the gene matches: 5. The CDR3 nucleotides are TGTGCCAGCAGCTACTGGACAGGATCCTACGAGCAGTACTTC. This gives the protein CASSYWTGSYEQYF.

This clonotype was detected ten times or more. V gene TRBV7-2 combines with J gene TRBJ1-6; D may be TRBD1 (6 bases). This CDR3 spans 15 amino acids. Trimming removed 1 base at V and 12 bases at J, with 16 bases between. Germline V gene sequence: CDR1 SGHTA, CDR2 FQGNSA. CDR3 DNA: TGTGCCAGCAGCTTAGTGGGCAGGGGTACGAGACCCCTCCACTTT. Translating it yields CASSLVGRGTRPLHF. Based on the CDR3 plus reference TRBV7-2 and TRBJ1-6, the full variable domain is GAGVSQSPSNKVTEKGKDVELRCDPISGHTALYWYRQSLGQGLEFLIYFQGNSAPDKSGLPSDRFSAERTGGSVSTLTIQRTQQEDSAVYLCASSLVGRGTRPLHFGNGTRLTVT.

The sample holds many counts of this clonotype. The chain couples TRBV6-2 or TRBV6-3 to TRBJ2-6; D possibly corresponds to TRBD1 (5 bases). Germline V gene sequence: CDR1 MNHEY, CDR2 SVGEGT. V was cut by 2 bases and J by 1 base, with 6 bases left in between. This CDR3 is 15 amino acids long. CDR3 sequence: CASSYRQSGANVLTF. The CDR3 region has the DNA TGTGCCAGCAGTTACAGACAGTCTGGGGCCAACGTCCTGACTTTC.

This clonotype was detected many times. The chain recombines TRBV10-3 with TRBJ1-5; TRBD1 agrees at 7 bases. The germline gives CDR1 ENHRY, CDR2 SYGVKD. The CDR3 contains 14 residues. J gave up 6 bases and V 2 bases, and 4 bases lay outside the gene matches. The CDR3 DNA follows: TGTGCCATCAGTGAGGACAGGGAGAGTCAGCCCCAGCATTTT. This codes for CAISEDRESQPQHF.

V and J are TRBV29-1 and TRBJ2-5; D remains ambiguous. This CDR3 comprises 13 residues. Germline V lookup: CDR1 SQVTM, CDR2 ANQGSEA. Trimming cost V 4 bases and J 4 bases, with 13 bases left between them. CDR3 in DNA: TGCAGCGTTGCGCCGGCCGCCGGAGAGACCCAGTACTTC. Translated: CSVAPAAGETQYF.

This clonotype appeared many times. V is TRBV3-1 and J is TRBJ2-1; D gene uncertain. Germline-derived CDR1 and CDR2 are LGHDT and YNNKEL (reference sequence). The CDR3 covers 13 residues. Trimming cost V 3 bases and J 5 bases, with 8 bases left between them. The CDR3 nucleotides are TGTGCCAGCAGCCATTCCCACAACAATGAGCAGTTCTTC. As protein: CASSHSHNNEQFF.

This clonotype has a count of ten or more. J is TRBJ1-2 and V is TRBV9; D is perhaps TRBD1 (6 bases). In germline, CDR1 is SGDLS, CDR2 YYNGEE. The V end lost 1 base, the J end lost 5 bases, and 18 bases lay between the germline ends. CDR3 length equals 16 residues. The CDR3 coding sequence is TGTGCCAGCAGCGTATCAGGGACACAGAATACTTATGGCTACACCTTC. Translating gives CASSVSGTQNTYGYTF.